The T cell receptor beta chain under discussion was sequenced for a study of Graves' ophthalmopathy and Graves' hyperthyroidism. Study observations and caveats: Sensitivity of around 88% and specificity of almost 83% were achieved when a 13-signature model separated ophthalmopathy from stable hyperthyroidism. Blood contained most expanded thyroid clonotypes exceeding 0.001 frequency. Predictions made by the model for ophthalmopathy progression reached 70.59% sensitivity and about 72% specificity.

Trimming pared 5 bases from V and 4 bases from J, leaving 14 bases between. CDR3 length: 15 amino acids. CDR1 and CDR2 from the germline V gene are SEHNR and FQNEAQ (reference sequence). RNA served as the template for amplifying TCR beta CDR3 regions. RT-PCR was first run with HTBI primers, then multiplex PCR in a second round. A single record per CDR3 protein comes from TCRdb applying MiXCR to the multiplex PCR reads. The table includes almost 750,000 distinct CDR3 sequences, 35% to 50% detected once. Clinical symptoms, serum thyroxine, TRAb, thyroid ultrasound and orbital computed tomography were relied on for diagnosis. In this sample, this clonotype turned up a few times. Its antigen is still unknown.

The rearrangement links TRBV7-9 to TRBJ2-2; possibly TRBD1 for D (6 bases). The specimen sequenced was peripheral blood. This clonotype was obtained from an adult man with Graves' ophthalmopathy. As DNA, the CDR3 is TGTGCCAGCAGCCGGGACACTAAGCCCACCGGGGAGCTGTTTTTT. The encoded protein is CASSRDTKPTGELFF.